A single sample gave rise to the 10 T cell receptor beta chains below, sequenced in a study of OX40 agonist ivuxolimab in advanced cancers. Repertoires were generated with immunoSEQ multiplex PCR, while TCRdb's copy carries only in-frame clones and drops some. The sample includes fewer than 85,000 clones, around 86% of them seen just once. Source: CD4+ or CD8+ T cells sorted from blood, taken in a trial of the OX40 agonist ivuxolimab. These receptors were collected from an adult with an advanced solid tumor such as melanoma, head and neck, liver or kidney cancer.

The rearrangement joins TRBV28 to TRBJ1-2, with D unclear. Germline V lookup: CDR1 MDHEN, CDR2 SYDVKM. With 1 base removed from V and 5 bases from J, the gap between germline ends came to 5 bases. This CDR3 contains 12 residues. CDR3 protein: CASSLLGYGYTF. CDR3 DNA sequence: TGTGCCAGCAGTTTATTGGGGTATGGCTACACCTTC.

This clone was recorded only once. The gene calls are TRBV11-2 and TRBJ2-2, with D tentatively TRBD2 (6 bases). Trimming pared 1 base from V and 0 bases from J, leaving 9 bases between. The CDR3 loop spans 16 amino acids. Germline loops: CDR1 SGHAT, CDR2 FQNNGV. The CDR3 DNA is TGTGCCAGCAGCTTAGTGGGCGGGGCGAACACCGGGGAGCTGTTTTTT. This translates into CASSLVGGANTGELFF. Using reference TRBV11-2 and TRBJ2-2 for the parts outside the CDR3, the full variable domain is EAGVAQSPRYKIIEKRQSVAFWCNPISGHATLYWYQQILGQGPKLLIQFQNNGVVDDSQLPKDRFSAERLKGVDSTLKIQPAKLEDSAVYLCASSLVGGANTGELFFGEGSRLTVL.

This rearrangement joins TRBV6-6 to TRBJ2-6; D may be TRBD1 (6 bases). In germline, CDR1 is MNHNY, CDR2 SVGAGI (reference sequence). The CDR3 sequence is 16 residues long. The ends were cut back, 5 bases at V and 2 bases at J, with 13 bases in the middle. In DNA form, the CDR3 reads TGTGCCAGCAGTCCACAGGGCTTCGCTGGGGCCAACGTCCTGACTTTC. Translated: CASSPQGFAGANVLTF.

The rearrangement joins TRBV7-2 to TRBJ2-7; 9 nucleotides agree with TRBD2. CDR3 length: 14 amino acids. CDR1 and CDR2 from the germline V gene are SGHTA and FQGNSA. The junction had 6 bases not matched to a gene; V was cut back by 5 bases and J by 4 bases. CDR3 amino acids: CASSPRAGGYEQYF. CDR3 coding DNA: TGTGCCAGCAGCCCTAGGGCGGGGGGGTACGAGCAGTACTTC.

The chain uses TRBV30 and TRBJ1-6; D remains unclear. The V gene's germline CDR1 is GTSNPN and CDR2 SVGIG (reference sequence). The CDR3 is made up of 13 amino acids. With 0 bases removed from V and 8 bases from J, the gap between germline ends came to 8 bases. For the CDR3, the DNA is TGTGCCTGGAGTGTAGCCCAGGATTCACCCCTCCACTTT. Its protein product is CAWSVAQDSPLHF.

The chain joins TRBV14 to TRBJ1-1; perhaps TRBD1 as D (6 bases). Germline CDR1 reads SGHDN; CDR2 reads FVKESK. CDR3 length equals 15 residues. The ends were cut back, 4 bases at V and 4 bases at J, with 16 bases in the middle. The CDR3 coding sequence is TGTGCCAGCAGCCGGGAACAGGGCTGGATCACTGAAGCTTTCTTT. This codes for CASSREQGWITEAFF.

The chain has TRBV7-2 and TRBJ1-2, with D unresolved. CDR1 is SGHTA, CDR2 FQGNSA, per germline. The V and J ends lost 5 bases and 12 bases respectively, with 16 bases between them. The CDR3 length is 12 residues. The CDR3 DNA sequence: TGTGCCAGCAGCCCCGGGCCAACCCCGGACACCTTC. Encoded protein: CASSPGPTPDTF. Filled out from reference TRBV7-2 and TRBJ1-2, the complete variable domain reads GAGVSQSPSNKVTEKGKDVELRCDPISGHTALYWYRQSLGQGLEFLIYFQGNSAPDKSGLPSDRFSAERTGGSVSTLTIQRTQQEDSAVYLCASSPGPTPDTFGSGTRLTVV.

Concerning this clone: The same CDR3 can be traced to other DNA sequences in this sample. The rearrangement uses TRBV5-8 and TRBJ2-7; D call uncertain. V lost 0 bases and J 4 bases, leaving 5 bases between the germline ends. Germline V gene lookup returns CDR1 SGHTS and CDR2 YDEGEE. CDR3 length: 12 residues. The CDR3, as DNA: TGTGCCAGCAGCTTGGGGAATTACGAGCAGTACTTC. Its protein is CASSLGNYEQYF. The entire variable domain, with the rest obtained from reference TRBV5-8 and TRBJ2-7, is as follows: EAGVTQSPTHLIKTRGQQATLRCSPISGHTSVYWYQQALGLGLQFLLWYDEGEERNRGNFPPRFSGRQFPNYSSELNVNALELEDSALYLCASSLGNYEQYFGPGTRLTVT.

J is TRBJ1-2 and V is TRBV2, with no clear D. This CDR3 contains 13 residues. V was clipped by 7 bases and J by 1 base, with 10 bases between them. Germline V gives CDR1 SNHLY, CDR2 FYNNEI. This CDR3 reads CASNSFLNYGYTF. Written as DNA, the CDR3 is TGTGCCAGCAACAGCTTTCTTAACTATGGCTACACCTTC.

DNA for the CDR3: TGTGCCTGGATGGTTTCCGGGACATCAAATTCACCCCTCCACTTT. This sequence encodes CAWMVSGTSNSPLHF. The chain is built from TRBV30 and TRBJ1-6; D is perhaps TRBD1 (6 bases). V lost 4 bases and J lost 7, with 17 bases in between. CDR1 and CDR2 (germline): GTSNPN, SVGIG (reference sequence). The CDR3 totals 15 residues.